The TCR beta chain under discussion was sequenced for a study of post-analysis software for immune sequencing data. The TCR beta cDNA libraries carried unique molecular identifiers. TCRdb re-called the PCR reads with MiXCR, one entry per CDR3 protein. The sample records 400,000 to 500,000 distinct CDR3 sequences, over 30% being singletons. Study observations and caveats: Roughly five TRBV segments appeared more often in patients than in controls, and TRBV5-6, TRBV5-1 and TRBV20-1 were among these.

For this clonotype: Its target is unknown.

The CDR3 consists of 14 residues. Trimming shortened V by 3 bases and J by 8 bases, and 11 bases separated the two germline ends. Germline CDR1 reads SGHTA; CDR2 reads FQGNSA. This sequence originates from a girl aged 2-10 years with multiple sclerosis. J is TRBJ1-6 and V is TRBV7-2; D ambiguous. The sample taken for sequencing was blood. CDR3 sequence reads: CASSFGPKDSPLHF. Written as DNA, the CDR3 is TGTGCCAGCAGCTTCGGACCGAAAGATTCACCCCTCCACTTT.